A single sample gave rise to the 4 T cell receptor beta chains below, sequenced in a study of T cell responses to AZD1222 COVID-19 vaccine. Method: immunoSEQ multiplex PCR; TCRdb's copy keeps in-frame clones and lacks some. The sample includes 87,000 or so clones, roughly nine tenths of them seen just once. This material consisted of peripheral blood, taken on day 0 of AZD1222 vaccination. The receptors were sampled from an adult in good health.

This rearrangement joins TRBV7-9 to TRBJ1-3, with 8 bases fitting TRBD1. The CDR3 runs 16 residues. V lost 5 bases and J lost 2; bases outside the gene matches: 8. From germline, CDR1 is SEHNR and CDR2 FQNEAQ (reference sequence). CDR3 nucleotides: TGTGCCAGCAGCCCAAAAGACAGGGGAGCTGGAAACACCATATATTTT. Protein sequence: CASSPKDRGAGNTIYF.

This clone was detected once. This chain uses TRBV4-1 with TRBJ1-3; D remains unclear. V lost 2 bases and J 0 bases, leaving 2 bases between the germline ends. CDR1 MGHRA and CDR2 YSYEKL come from the germline V gene. The length of the CDR3 is 13 residues. The CDR3 is CASSQPSGNTIYF. DNA of the CDR3: TGCGCCAGCAGCCAACCCTCTGGAAACACCATATATTTT.

V is TRBV5-1 and J is TRBJ1-2; tentative D call: TRBD1 (6 bases). The CDR3 consists of 11 residues. Germline assignment: CDR1 SGHRS and CDR2 YFSETQ. Between the trimmed V and J ends, which lost 8 bases and 5 bases, there was a span of 10 bases. CDR3 sequence (DNA): TGCGCCAGTCGACAGGAGTATGGCTACACCTTC. Translation gives CASRQEYGYTF.

The chain links TRBV29-1 to TRBJ1-5; no reliable D call. The CDR3 has 11 amino acids. The V end was cut by 4 bases, the J end by 4 bases, with 5 bases between. Germline V CDR1 and CDR2: SQVTM, ANQGSEA. The CDR3 region has the DNA TGCAGCGTTGGAGGGAATCAGCCCCAGCATTTT. Translating gives CSVGGNQPQHF.